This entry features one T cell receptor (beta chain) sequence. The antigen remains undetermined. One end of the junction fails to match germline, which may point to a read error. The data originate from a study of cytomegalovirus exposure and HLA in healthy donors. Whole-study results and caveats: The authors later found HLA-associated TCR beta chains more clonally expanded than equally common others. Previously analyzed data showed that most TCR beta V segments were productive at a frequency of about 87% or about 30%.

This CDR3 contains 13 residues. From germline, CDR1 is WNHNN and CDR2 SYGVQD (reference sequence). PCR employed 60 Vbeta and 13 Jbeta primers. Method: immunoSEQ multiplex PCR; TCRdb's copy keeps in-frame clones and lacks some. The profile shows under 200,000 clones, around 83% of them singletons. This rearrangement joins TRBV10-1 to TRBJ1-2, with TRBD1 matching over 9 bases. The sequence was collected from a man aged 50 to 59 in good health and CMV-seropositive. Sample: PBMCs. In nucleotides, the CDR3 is TGCGCCAGCAGTGAGAAACGGGCACAGGGGGCCCCCTTC. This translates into CASSEKRAQGAPF.